Detailed here is one TCR beta chain. Per the study methods: Nucleated cell counts were estimated from reference gene primer amplification. Repertoires were generated with immunoSEQ multiplex PCR, while TCRdb's copy carries only in-frame clones and drops some. V and J calls and clone size are copied from that table; D and trimming were computed from the DNA. The sample holds approximately 200,000 clones, approximately 83% seen once. This sample was taken from a study of blood T cell repertoires in COVID-19. Study at large: COVID-19 samples collected from the United States, Italy and Spain covered acute and convalescent phases. Sources were T cells, B-cell-depleted T cells, or PBMCs; the material itself was cDNA or gDNA.

The CDR3 is made up of 16 amino acids. Unmatched junction bases numbered 9, after V lost 4 bases and J lost 2 bases. CDR1 is SGDLS and CDR2 is YYNGEE in the germline V gene. Sequences were obtained from peripheral blood. The TCR sequence derives from a man aged 60 to 75 with acute or convalescent COVID-19. The chain links TRBV9 to TRBJ2-3, with 8 bases that match TRBD1. The CDR3 reads CASSPGTGAITDTQYF. In DNA form, the CDR3 reads TGTGCCAGCAGCCCTGGGACAGGCGCGATCACAGATACGCAGTATTTT.